This T cell receptor (beta chain) was obtained from a study of shared clonotypes between healthy human individuals. The protocol was immunoSEQ multiplex PCR, while the TCRdb copy is restricted to in-frame clones and leaves out a portion. This sample yields roughly 1,500,000 clones, of which around 98.5% are seen a single time; approximately 0.4% belongs to the top ten. Whole-study results and caveats: Memory subsets generally showed lower estimated richness than naive subsets. Read depth was anticipated to influence clonotype sharing among donors. Clonotype sharing across a handful of donors was observed for 4% to 5.5% of naive CD4 clonotypes.

Every contributor of samples was a Caucasian grown-up residing in Nashville, Tennessee. V was trimmed by 5 bases and J by 6 bases, leaving 7 bases between them. The CDR3 consists of 12 residues. The V gene's germline CDR1 is SGHTA and CDR2 FQGNSA. Note on this clone: Antigen specificity is unknown.

The rearrangement links TRBV7-2 to TRBJ2-2; unclear D gene. The sample was naive CD4+ T cells sorted from blood. Regarding subset: CD45RA+ positively selected. The sequence came from a man aged 25-40 years in good health. The CDR3 region is CASSVMAGELFF. In nucleotides, the CDR3 is TGTGCCAGCAGCGTAATGGCCGGGGAGCTGTTTTTT.